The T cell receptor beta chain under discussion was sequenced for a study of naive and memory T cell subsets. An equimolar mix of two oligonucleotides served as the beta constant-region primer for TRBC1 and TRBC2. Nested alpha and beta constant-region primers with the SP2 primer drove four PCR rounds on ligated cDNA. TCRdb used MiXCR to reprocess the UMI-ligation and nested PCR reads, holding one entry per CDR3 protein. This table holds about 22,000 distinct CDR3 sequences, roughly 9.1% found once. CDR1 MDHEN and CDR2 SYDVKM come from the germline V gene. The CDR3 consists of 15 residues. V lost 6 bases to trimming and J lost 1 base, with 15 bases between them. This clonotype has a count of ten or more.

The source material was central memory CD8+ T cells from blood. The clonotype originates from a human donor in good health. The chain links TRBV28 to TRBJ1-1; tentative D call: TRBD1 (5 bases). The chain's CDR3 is CASRSFGTRNTEAFF. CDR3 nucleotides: TGTGCCAGCAGATCGTTTGGGACGAGGAACACTGAAGCTTTCTTT.